The TCR beta chain under discussion was sequenced for a study of blood T cell repertoires in COVID-19. Study-level background: PBMCs, B-cell-depleted T cells, or T cells were the source of the cDNA or gDNA that made up the material.

The assay was immunoSEQ multiplex PCR, and TCRdb's table has in-frame clones only and misses some. Among roughly 240,000 clones listed, more than 75% were seen once. The clonotype was recovered from a woman aged 55-69 years who had recovered from COVID-19. Sequencing was carried out using peripheral blood.

The CDR3 coding sequence is TGCAGCGTTGTCGTATTCGGGAATCAGCCCCAGCATTTT. Translation: CSVVVFGNQPQHF. The genes are TRBV29-1 and TRBJ1-5; D is unclear. The CDR3 has 13 residues. The V gene's germline CDR1 is SQVTM and CDR2 ANQGSEA. The V end was cut by 4 bases, the J end by 4 bases, with 11 bases between.